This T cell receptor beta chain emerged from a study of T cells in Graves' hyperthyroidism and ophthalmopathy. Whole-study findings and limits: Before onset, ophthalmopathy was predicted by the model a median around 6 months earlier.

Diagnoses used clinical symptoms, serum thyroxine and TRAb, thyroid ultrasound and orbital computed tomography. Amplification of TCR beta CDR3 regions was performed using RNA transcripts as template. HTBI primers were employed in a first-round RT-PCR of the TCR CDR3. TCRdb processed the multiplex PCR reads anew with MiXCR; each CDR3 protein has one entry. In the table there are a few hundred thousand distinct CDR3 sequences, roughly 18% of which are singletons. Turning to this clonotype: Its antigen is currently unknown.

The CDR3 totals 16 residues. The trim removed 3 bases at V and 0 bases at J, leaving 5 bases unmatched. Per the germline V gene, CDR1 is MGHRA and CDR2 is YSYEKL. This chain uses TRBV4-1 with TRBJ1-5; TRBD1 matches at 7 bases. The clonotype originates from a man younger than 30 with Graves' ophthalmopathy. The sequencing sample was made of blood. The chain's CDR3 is CASSQGDSYSNQPQHF. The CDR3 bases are TGCGCCAGCAGCCAGGGGGACAGCTATAGCAATCAGCCCCAGCATTTT.